Reported below is one TCR beta chain. Only in-frame clones appear in the TCRdb table, and some are missing; sequencing was by immunoSEQ multiplex PCR. This sample has a few hundred thousand clones, with approximately 87% found just once. The data are from a study of blood T cell repertoires in COVID-19. This sequence was found in a woman aged 45 to 65 who had recovered from COVID-19. Sequences were obtained from PBMCs or T cells enriched from blood (not recorded which).

CDR3 in amino acids: CASSFGGSSGNTIYF. In DNA form, the CDR3 reads TGCGCCAGCAGCTTCGGGGGGAGCTCTGGAAACACCATATATTTT. This chain uses TRBV5-1 with TRBJ1-3; perhaps TRBD1 as D (5 bases). Per the germline V gene, CDR1 is SGHRS and CDR2 is YFSETQ. Trimming pared 2 bases from V and 0 bases from J, leaving 9 bases between. The CDR3 length is 15 residues.